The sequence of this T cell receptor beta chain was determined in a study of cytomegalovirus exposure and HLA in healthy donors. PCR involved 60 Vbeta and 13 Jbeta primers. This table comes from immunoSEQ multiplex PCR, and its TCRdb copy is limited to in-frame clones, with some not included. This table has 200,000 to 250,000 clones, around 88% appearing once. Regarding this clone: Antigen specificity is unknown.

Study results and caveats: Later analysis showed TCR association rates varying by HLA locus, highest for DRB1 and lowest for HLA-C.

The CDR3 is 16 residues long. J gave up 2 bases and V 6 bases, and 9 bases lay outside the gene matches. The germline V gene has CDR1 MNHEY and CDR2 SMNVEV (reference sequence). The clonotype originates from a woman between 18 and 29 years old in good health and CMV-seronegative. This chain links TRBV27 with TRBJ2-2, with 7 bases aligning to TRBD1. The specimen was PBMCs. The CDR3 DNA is TGTGCCAGCAGCCATGTCCGACAGGGAAACACCGGGGAGCTGTTTTTT. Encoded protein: CASSHVRQGNTGELFF.